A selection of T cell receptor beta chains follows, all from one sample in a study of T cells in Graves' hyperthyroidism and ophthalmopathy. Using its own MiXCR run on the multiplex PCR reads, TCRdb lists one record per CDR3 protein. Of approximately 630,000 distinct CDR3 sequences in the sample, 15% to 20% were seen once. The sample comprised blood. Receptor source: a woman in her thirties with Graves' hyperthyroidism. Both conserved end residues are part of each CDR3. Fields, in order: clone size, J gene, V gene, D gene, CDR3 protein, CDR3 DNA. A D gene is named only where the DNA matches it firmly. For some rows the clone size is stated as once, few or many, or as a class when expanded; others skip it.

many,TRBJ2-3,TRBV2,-,CASSQRADTQYF,TGTGCCAGCAGTCAGCGGGCAGATACGCAGTATTTT
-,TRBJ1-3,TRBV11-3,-,CASSPRPTLAGNTIYF,TGTGCCAGCAGCCCCCGGCCAACACTCGCCGGAAACACCATATATTTT
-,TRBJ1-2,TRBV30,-,CAWTLGYYGYTF,TGTGCCTGGACGTTAGGTTACTATGGCTACACCTTC
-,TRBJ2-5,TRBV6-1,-,CASSAFTGPQETQYF,TGTGCCAGCAGCGCATTTACAGGGCCACAAGAGACCCAGTACTTC
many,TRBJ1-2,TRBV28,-,CASTVLSGSPNYGYTF,TGTGCCAGCACCGTCCTTTCGGGGAGTCCTAACTATGGCTACACCTTC
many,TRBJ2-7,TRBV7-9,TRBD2,CASSSALAGGTYEQYF,TGTGCCAGCAGCTCCGCCCTAGCGGGAGGCACCTACGAGCAGTACTTC
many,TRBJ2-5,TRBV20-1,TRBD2,CSVIGLAGKYQETQYF,TGCAGTGTGATCGGGCTAGCGGGAAAGTACCAAGAGACCCAGTACTTC
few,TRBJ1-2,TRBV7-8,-,CASSLARGSDYGYTF,TGTGCCAGCAGCTTAGCTCGGGGGAGTGACTATGGCTACACCTTC
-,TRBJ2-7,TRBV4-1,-,CASSPSRPSYEQYF,TGCGCCAGCAGCCCCTCACGACCCTCCTACGAGCAGTACTTC
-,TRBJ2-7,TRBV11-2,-,CASSLFAGPKTTNYEQYF,TGTGCCAGCAGCTTATTCGCGGGTCCGAAGACAACGAACTACGAGCAGTACTTC
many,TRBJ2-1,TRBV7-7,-,CASSLSGNDNEQFF,TGTGCTAGCAGCTTATCAGGGAACGACAATGAGCAGTTCTTC
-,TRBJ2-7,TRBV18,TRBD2,CASSLAGDSSYKQYF,TGTGCCAGCTCTTTAGCGGGGGACAGCTCCTACAAGCAGTACTTC
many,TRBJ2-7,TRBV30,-,CAWDGSGKSSYEQYF,TGTGCCTGGGACGGTAGCGGTAAAAGCTCCTACGAGCAGTACTTC
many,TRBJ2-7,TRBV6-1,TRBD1,CASSARTGASYEQYF,TGTGCCAGCAGTGCTCGAACAGGGGCCTCCTACGAGCAGTACTTC
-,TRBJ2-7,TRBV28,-,CASSLEGSGLRYEQYF,TGTGCCAGCAGCTTAGAAGGCTCGGGACTCCGATACGAGCAGTACTTC
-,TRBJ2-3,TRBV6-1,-,CASSYLKRGEYRKDTQYF,TGTGCCAGCAGTTATCTTAAGAGGGGCGAGTATAGAAAAGATACGCAGTATTTT
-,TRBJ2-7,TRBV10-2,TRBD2,CASTLEASGLYEQYF,TGCGCCAGTACCCTCGAGGCTAGCGGGCTGTACGAGCAGTACTTC
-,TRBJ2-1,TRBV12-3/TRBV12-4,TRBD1,CASSSGQGADNEQFF,TGTGCCAGCAGTTCGGGACAGGGGGCGGACAATGAGCAGTTCTTC
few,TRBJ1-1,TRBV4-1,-,CASSQVLGRATMNTEAFF,TGCGCCAGCAGCCAAGTCTTGGGCAGGGCTACCATGAACACTGAAGCTTTCTTT
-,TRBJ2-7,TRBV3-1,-,CARPGGAAYEQYF,TGTGCCAGACCGGGGGGCGCAGCCTACGAGCAGTACTTC
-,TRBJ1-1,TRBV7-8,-,CASSLISGYMNTEAFF,TGTGCCAGCAGCTTAATTTCAGGGTATATGAACACTGAAGCTTTCTTT
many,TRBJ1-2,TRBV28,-,CASSSGLTGYTF,TGTGCCAGCAGCTCCGGACTGACTGGCTACACCTTC
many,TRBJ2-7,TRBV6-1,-,CASRAGTYEQYF,TGTGCCAGCAGAGCCGGAACCTACGAGCAGTACTTC
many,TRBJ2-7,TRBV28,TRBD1,CASSFPERQGKDEQYF,TGTGCCAGCAGTTTCCCGGAAAGACAGGGAAAGGACGAGCAGTACTTC
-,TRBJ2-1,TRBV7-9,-,CASSLVGEAEQFF,TGTGCCAGCAGCTTAGTGGGAGAGGCTGAGCAGTTCTTC
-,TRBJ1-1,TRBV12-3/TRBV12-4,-,CASSFRHTEAFF,TGTGCCAGCAGCTTTCGTCACACTGAAGCTTTCTTT
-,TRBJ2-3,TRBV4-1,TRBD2,CASSHPGLAGGTDTQYF,TGCGCCAGCAGCCACCCCGGACTAGCGGGAGGAACAGATACGCAGTATTTT